The 8 T cell receptor beta chains reported below all come from one sample, sequenced in a study of cytomegalovirus exposure and HLA in healthy donors. PCR amplification relied on 60 Vbeta primers (plus 13 Jbeta primers). Generated by immunoSEQ multiplex PCR, the TCRdb table keeps only in-frame clones and is missing some. The data hold under 200,000 clones, with less than 90% observed a single time. Sequenced material: PBMCs. These receptors were obtained from a man aged 18 to 29 in good health and CMV-seronegative.

This chain links TRBV11-2 with TRBJ2-7, with 9 bases identical to TRBD2. The CDR3 length is 15 residues. In germline, CDR1 is SGHAT, CDR2 FQNNGV. V gave up 2 bases and J gave up 3 bases; unmatched junction bases: 5. The DNA of the CDR3 is TGTGCCAGCAGCTTAAGGCTAGCGGGGATCTACGAGCAGTACTTC. Translated: CASSLRLAGIYEQYF.

The rearrangement links TRBV15 to TRBJ1-3, with TRBD1 as a possible D gene (5 bases). CDR3 length: 16 amino acids. Germline lookup yields CDR1 LNHNV and CDR2 YYDKDF (reference sequence). The V gene lost 0 bases and the J gene lost 0 bases, with 9 bases spanning the gap. CDR3 nucleotide sequence: TGTGCCACCAGCAGAGACGGGGGAACCTCTGGAAACACCATATATTTT. It specifies CATSRDGGTSGNTIYF. Full variable domain (missing parts from reference TRBV15 and TRBJ1-3): DAMVIQNPRYQVTQFGKPVTLSCSQTLNHNVMYWYQQKSSQAPKLLFHYYDKDFNNEADTPDNFQSRRPNTSFCFLDIRSPGLGDTAMYLCATSRDGGTSGNTIYFGEGSWLTVV.

The gene calls are TRBV7-2 and TRBJ2-1, with 7 bases matching TRBD2. CDR1 and CDR2 (germline): SGHTA, FQGNSA. The V gene end was trimmed by 6 bases and the J gene end by 9 bases; junction bases not matched to a gene: 11. This CDR3 spans 14 amino acids. CDR3 DNA: TGTGCCAGCAGTCAAGCGCGGGAGTTTCCTGAGCAGTTCTTC. Residues: CASSQAREFPEQFF.

The V call is TRBV6-5, the J call TRBJ1-2; possibly TRBD1 for D (6 bases). Trimming pared 0 bases from V and 2 bases from J, leaving 13 bases between. The germline V gene has CDR1 MNHEY and CDR2 SVGAGI. The CDR3 runs 16 residues. This chain's CDR3 is CASSYSPGGLNYGYTF. The CDR3 bases are TGTGCCAGCAGTTACTCACCGGGGGGGCTGAACTATGGCTACACCTTC.

The chain uses TRBV30 and TRBJ1-1; 12 bases line up with TRBD1. V shed 3 bases and J 6 bases; nucleotides not matched to a gene: 11. This CDR3 comprises 16 residues. Germline CDR1 reads GTSNPN; CDR2 reads SVGIG (reference sequence). Written as DNA, the CDR3 is TGTGCCTGGAGCCGTCGAGGGACAGGGGGCGATCCTGAAGCTTTCTTT. It codes for CAWSRRGTGGDPEAFF.

This chain uses TRBV29-1 with TRBJ1-1, with D uncertain. This CDR3 comprises 13 residues. Trimming left V 4 bases short and J 0 bases short, with 9 bases between. CDR1 SQVTM and CDR2 ANQGSEA come from the germline V gene. CDR3 amino acids: CSVGFGMNTEAFF. DNA of the CDR3: TGCAGCGTTGGGTTCGGGATGAACACTGAAGCTTTCTTT.

V is TRBV27 and J is TRBJ1-6; 9 nucleotides align to TRBD1. The CDR3 contains 17 residues. Germline V lookup: CDR1 MNHEY, CDR2 SMNVEV (reference sequence). The ends lost 5 bases at V and 1 base at J; junction bases unmatched: 6. The CDR3 sequence is CASSRGQGRSYNSPLHF. As DNA, the CDR3 is TGTGCCAGCAGTCGCGGACAGGGGAGGTCCTATAATTCACCCCTCCACTTT.

The genes are TRBV28 and TRBJ2-7; a weak D match, TRBD1 (5 bases). CDR1 and CDR2 (germline): MDHEN, SYDVKM. The CDR3 has 12 residues. V dropped 5 bases and J dropped 2 bases, with 7 bases sitting between them. In DNA form, the CDR3 reads TGTGCCAGCAGTCGACAGCCCTACGAGCAGTACTTC. It codes for CASSRQPYEQYF.